This is a list of T cell receptor beta chains from one sample in a study of T cell changes during pregnancy in multiple sclerosis. The protocol was immunoSEQ multiplex PCR, while the TCRdb copy is restricted to in-frame clones and leaves out a portion. Of about 51,000 clones listed, 93% were seen once; the top ten hold around 1.9%. The source material was peripheral blood, sampled in the second trimester of pregnancy. These receptors originate from a female donor with multiple sclerosis, enrolled in a pregnancy study. Both conserved end residues are trimmed from each CDR3. Size is stated for part of the rows, as once, few or many counts, or as a class when the clone is expanded.

clone_size v_call cdr3_aa
. TRBV11-3 ASSLESLAGQETQY
. TRBV15 ATSSQQGAAYEQY
. TRBV28 ASSSPSGQGSYEQY
once TRBV18 ASSPFGLAKNNEQF
. TRBV19 ASSAQGPRMNTEAF
once TRBV6-5 ASRTGGNTEAF
. TRBV15 ATSSSRTDNEKLF
. TRBV6-5 ASSYWRQTNYGYT
. TRBV4-1 ASSRLPDGNTEAF
few TRBV11-2 ASSPTGVLNEQY
once TRBV30 AWSVDRDYEQY
. TRBV21-1 ASSSGGLQPQH
. TRBV6-5 ASRTTGGSYNEQF
. TRBV7-8 ASSTYRDRGSGYT
. TRBV19 ASRFGQLDQPQH
. TRBV4-3 ASSQENPRDANTEAF
. TRBV29-1 SVEEPDRDNYGYT
. TRBV7-2 ASSPGLAGGVYEQY
. TRBV18 ASSQSTYEQY
. TRBV29-1 SVLIRDRGAYNEQF
. TRBV30 AWSGAGGTVREQF
. TRBV5-1 ASSPGGTGTFGYT
. TRBV4-3 ASSLGFNTEAF
. TRBV4-3 ASSQDPRSSSYNEQF
. TRBV5-4 ASSLDKNTEAF
. TRBV27 ASRDEQGAGDTQY
. TRBV7-2 ASSFSPWPDTQY
. TRBV5-1 ASSLAGTANTGELF
. TRBV7-2 ASSVAGGDIQY
once TRBV5-4 ASSFGTGPTMDYGYT
. TRBV2 ASTGQVLRGEKLF
. TRBV2 ASRGRNTGELF
once TRBV7-9 ASSLRDRPSYEQY
. TRBV5-5 ASSPGSGSSYEQY
once TRBV5-1 ASSPDFLSSYEQY
. TRBV25-1 ASSEEGLAGSYNEQF
. TRBV29-1 SVASGSYEQY
. TRBV27 ASRPTLGLATEETQY
. TRBV7-9 ASSLLGTGSYEQY
. TRBV6-6 ASSDRVNPYEQY